The 20 T cell receptor beta chains below all came from one sample that was sequenced in a study of cytomegalovirus exposure and HLA in healthy donors. PCR primers comprised 60 Vbeta and 13 Jbeta primers. Sequenced by immunoSEQ multiplex PCR; TCRdb stores in-frame clones only, minus some. The sample has approximately 170,000 clones, 70% to 75% seen once; the top ten hold about 4.5%. The sample taken for sequencing was PBMCs. Receptor source: a man aged 18-30 years in good health and CMV-seropositive.

The chain has TRBV29-1 and TRBJ2-5; 8 nucleotides align to TRBD2. Trimming at V came to 5 bases and at J to 5 bases, leaving 4 bases not matched to a gene. The germline CDR1 and CDR2 sequences are SQVTM and ANQGSEA. The CDR3 totals 12 residues. CDR3 sequence (DNA): TGCAGCGTTAGCGGGAGTGACGAGACCCAGTACTTC. As protein: CSVSGSDETQYF.

V usage is TRBV19 and J usage is TRBJ2-7; D may be TRBD2 (6 bases). V lost 1 base to trimming and J lost 6 bases, with 13 bases between them. This CDR3 has 14 residues. In germline, CDR1 is LNHDA, CDR2 SQIVND (reference sequence). CDR3 in amino acids: CASSIGPGAREQYV. CDR3 nucleotides: TGTGCCAGTAGTATAGGCCCGGGAGCACGCGAGCAGTACGTC.

The chain has TRBV7-2 and TRBJ1-4, with TRBD1 identical over 9 bases. The V segment lost 5 bases and the J segment 0 bases; nucleotides outside the gene matches: 4. Germline V CDR1 and CDR2: SGHTA, FQGNSA. The CDR3 has 16 amino acids. CDR3 residues: CASSTRQGATNEKLFF. The CDR3 DNA reads as TGTGCCAGCAGCACTCGACAGGGGGCAACTAATGAAAAACTGTTTTTT.

This clone appeared once. This chain uses TRBV6-6 with TRBJ2-2; D remains ambiguous. The CDR3 has 15 amino acids. The germline V and J ends were trimmed by 0 bases and 6 bases, with 11 bases remaining between them. CDR1 is MNHNY, CDR2 SVGAGI, per germline (reference sequence). This chain's CDR3 is CASSYSSVTAGELFF. CDR3 nucleotide sequence: TGTGCCAGCAGTTACTCGAGCGTTACTGCCGGGGAGCTGTTTTTT.

In its sample, this clone was seen a few times. The genes are TRBV19 and TRBJ1-5; 7 nucleotides align to TRBD1. The V segment lost 2 bases and the J segment 5 bases; nucleotides outside the gene matches: 6. This CDR3 has 15 residues. Germline-derived CDR1 and CDR2 are LNHDA and SQIVND (reference sequence). The CDR3 is CASSISPQGYQPQHF. CDR3 sequence (DNA): TGTGCCAGTAGTATATCCCCACAGGGGTATCAGCCCCAGCATTTT.

The chain carries TRBV19 and TRBJ1-4; D may be TRBD1 (6 bases). Trimming cost V 4 bases and J 6 bases, with 12 bases left between them. Germline V gives CDR1 LNHDA, CDR2 SQIVND (reference sequence). This CDR3 is built from 14 residues. The CDR3 loop reads CASSTRTVDEKLFF. The CDR3 nucleotides read TGTGCCAGTAGTACCAGGACAGTGGATGAAAAACTGTTTTTT.

The chain recombines TRBV19 with TRBJ1-5, with D possibly being TRBD1 (6 bases). V lost 1 base and J 7 bases, leaving 17 bases between the germline ends. The V gene's germline CDR1 is LNHDA and CDR2 SQIVND (reference sequence). This CDR3 comprises 16 residues. The CDR3 spells CASSIAGGAEGQPQHF. Here the CDR3 DNA reads TGTGCCAGTAGTATAGCGGGGGGGGCAGAAGGGCAGCCCCAGCATTTT.

In nucleotides, the CDR3 is TGTGCCTGGAGCCGGCAGGGGGACACCGAGCAGTACGTC. Protein: CAWSRQGDTEQYV. This chain uses TRBV30 with TRBJ2-7; 7 positions match TRBD1. This CDR3 comprises 13 residues. J gave up 6 bases and V 3 bases, and 8 bases lay outside the gene matches. Germline lookup yields CDR1 GTSNPN and CDR2 SVGIG (reference sequence).

V and J are TRBV19 and TRBJ1-1; perhaps TRBD1 as D (5 bases). Germline V lookup: CDR1 LNHDA, CDR2 SQIVND (reference sequence). CDR3 length: 14 amino acids. The V gene lost 2 bases and the J gene lost 4 bases, with 11 bases spanning the gap. The CDR3 DNA sequence: TGTGCCAGTAGTATAAGCAGGGCGAGCACTGAAGCTTTCTTT. It encodes CASSISRASTEAFF.

The CDR3 is CASSPRMNTEAFF. The CDR3 DNA reads as TGTGCCAGCAGCCCCAGGATGAACACTGAAGCTTTCTTT. The genes are TRBV7-6 and TRBJ1-1; no clear D. The germline V gene has CDR1 SGHVS and CDR2 FNYEAQ. There are 13 residues in the CDR3. V was shortened by 5 bases and J by 0 bases, with 7 bases between the two germline ends.

V gene TRBV5-4 combines with J gene TRBJ1-6; 8 nucleotides line up with TRBD1. From germline, CDR1 is SGHNT and CDR2 YYREEE (reference sequence). This CDR3 contains 14 residues. V was clipped by 4 bases and J by 7 bases; unmatched bases: 4. The CDR3 nucleotides are TGTGCCAGCAGCCCCGACAGGGGCAATTCACCCCTCCACTTT. Its translation: CASSPDRGNSPLHF. Complete variable domain (other parts from reference TRBV5-4 and TRBJ1-6): ETGVTQSPTHLIKTRGQQVTLRCSSQSGHNTVSWYQQALGQGPQFIFQYYREEENGRGNFPPRFSGLQFPNYSSELNVNALELDDSALYLCASSPDRGNSPLHFGNGTRLTVT.

The chain joins TRBV6-1 to TRBJ2-5; perhaps TRBD2 as D (5 bases). The CDR3 covers 14 residues. Trimming shortened V by 4 bases and J by 1 base, and 10 bases separated the two germline ends. Germline-derived CDR1 and CDR2 are MNHNS and SASEGT. The CDR3 here is CASSGAGIQETQYF. Written as DNA, the CDR3 is TGTGCCAGCAGTGGAGCCGGGATCCAAGAGACCCAGTACTTC.

The chain uses TRBV5-4 and TRBJ2-6, with D uncertain. Trimming removed 5 bases at V and 0 bases at J, with 9 bases between. From germline, CDR1 is SGHNT and CDR2 YYREEE (reference sequence). The CDR3 extends over 15 amino acids. CDR3 DNA sequence: TGTGCCAGCAGTCAATCAATCTCTGGGGCCAACGTCCTGACTTTC. Its protein product is CASSQSISGANVLTF.

The chain couples TRBV29-1 to TRBJ1-2; perhaps TRBD1 as D (6 bases). CDR3 length equals 11 residues. Trimming cost V 7 bases and J 8 bases, with 14 bases left between them. Germline V gene sequence: CDR1 SQVTM, CDR2 ANQGSEA. Written as DNA, the CDR3 is TGCAGCGATTGGGGGGGCCGGGGCTACACCTTC. Translation: CSDWGGRGYTF.

The gene calls are TRBV12-2 and TRBJ1-5. TRBV12-2 is flagged as a pseudogene. The CDR3 is made up of 15 amino acids. The CDR3 loop reads CASRLGGGGNQPQHF. Written as DNA, the CDR3 is TGTGCAAGTCGCTTAGGAGGGGGGGGCAATCAGCCCCAGCATTTT.

The chain links TRBV27 to TRBJ1-3, with 10 nucleotides matching TRBD1. With V trimmed by 4 bases and J by 4 bases, 4 bases remained unmatched. Germline values: CDR1 MNHEY, CDR2 SMNVEV (reference sequence). This CDR3 region has 15 residues. The CDR3, as DNA: TGTGCCAGCAGTTCGACAGGGGGCATAGGAAACACCATATATTTT. Its protein product is CASSSTGGIGNTIYF.

The table lists this clone with a few counts. The chain combines TRBV6-1 with TRBJ1-5; D might be TRBD1 (5 bases). Trimming pared 8 bases from V and 7 bases from J, leaving 15 bases between. This CDR3 has 13 residues. The germline gives CDR1 MNHNS, CDR2 SASEGT. The CDR3 DNA is TGTGCCAGCCCCGGGCAGGGTGGACAGCCCCAGCATTTT. Translating gives CASPGQGGQPQHF.

In nucleotides, the CDR3 is TGTGCCAGCAGCTTAGGGGCCACCGGGGAGCTGTTTTTT. This gives the protein CASSLGATGELFF. This rearrangement joins TRBV7-8 to TRBJ2-2, with D unresolved. The CDR3 has 13 residues. Germline assignment: CDR1 SGHVS and CDR2 FQNEAQ. V lost 1 base and J 4 bases, leaving 4 bases between the germline ends.

This clone was seen a few times. J is TRBJ1-4 and V is TRBV19; weak D call: TRBD1 (5 bases). Germline CDR1 is LNHDA and CDR2 is SQIVND (reference sequence). Trimming pared 9 bases from V and 6 bases from J, leaving 17 bases between. The CDR3 runs to 14 residues. The DNA for the CDR3 is TGTGCCAGCTCTCCCGGGGGAGGGGATGAAAAACTGTTTTTT. It translates to CASSPGGGDEKLFF.

J is TRBJ2-1 and V is TRBV11-2, with D uncertain. The V gene lost 3 bases and the J gene lost 7 bases, with 4 bases spanning the gap. The CDR3 runs to 11 residues. Germline V gene sequence: CDR1 SGHAT, CDR2 FQNNGV. CDR3 region: CASSFKNEQFF. In DNA form, the CDR3 reads TGTGCCAGCAGCTTTAAAAATGAGCAGTTCTTC.